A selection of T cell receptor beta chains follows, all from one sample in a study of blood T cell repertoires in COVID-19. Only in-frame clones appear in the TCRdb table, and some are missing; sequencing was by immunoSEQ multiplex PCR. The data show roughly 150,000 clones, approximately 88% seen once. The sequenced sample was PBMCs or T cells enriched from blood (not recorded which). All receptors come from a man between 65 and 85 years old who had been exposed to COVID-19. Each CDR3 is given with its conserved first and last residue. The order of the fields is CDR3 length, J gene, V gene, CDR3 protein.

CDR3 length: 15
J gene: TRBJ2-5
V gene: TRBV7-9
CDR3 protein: CASSSPGTLQETQYF

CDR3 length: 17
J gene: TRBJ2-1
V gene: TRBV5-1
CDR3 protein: CASSLASGGSSYNEQFF

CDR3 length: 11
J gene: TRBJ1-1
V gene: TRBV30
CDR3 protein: CAWSVAGRAFF

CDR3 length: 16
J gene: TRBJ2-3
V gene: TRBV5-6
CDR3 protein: CASSLWGQGGPDTQYF

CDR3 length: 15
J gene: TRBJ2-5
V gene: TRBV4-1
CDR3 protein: CASSQQSTSWETQYF

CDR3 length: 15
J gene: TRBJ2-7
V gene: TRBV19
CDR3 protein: CASSRPGGSSYEQYF

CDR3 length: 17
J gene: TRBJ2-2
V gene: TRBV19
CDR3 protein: CASSIGGGGAATGELFF

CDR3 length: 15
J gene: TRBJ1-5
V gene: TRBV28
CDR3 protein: CASSRTSGGRQPQHF

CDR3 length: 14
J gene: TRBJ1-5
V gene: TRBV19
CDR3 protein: CASMGRQFNQPQHF

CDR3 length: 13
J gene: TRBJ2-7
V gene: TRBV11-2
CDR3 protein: CASSVTGAYEQYF

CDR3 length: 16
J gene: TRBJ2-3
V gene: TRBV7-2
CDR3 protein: CASSLGPSGGTDTQYF

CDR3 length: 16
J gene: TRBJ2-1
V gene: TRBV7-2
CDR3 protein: CASAGQGGVSYNEQFF

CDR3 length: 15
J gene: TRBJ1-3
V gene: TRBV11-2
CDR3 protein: CASRSITGVGNTIYF

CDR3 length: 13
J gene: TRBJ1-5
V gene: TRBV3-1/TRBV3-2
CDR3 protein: CASSQTGHQPQHF

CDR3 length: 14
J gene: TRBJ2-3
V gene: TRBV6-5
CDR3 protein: CASSLSPLQDTQYF

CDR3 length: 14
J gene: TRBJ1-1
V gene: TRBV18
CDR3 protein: CASSTTEFNTEAFF

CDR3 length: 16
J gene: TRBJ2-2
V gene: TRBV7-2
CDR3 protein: CASSLARGINTGELFF

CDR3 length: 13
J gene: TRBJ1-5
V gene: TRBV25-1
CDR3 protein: CASSDAQGVDQHF

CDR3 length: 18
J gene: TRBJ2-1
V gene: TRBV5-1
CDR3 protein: CASSRGTSGSYSYNEQFF

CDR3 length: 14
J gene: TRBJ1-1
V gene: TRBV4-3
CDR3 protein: CASSLSVMNTEAFF

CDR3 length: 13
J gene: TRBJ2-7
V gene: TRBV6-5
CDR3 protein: CASSYSQGREQYF

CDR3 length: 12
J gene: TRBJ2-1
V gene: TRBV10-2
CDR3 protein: CAAQGGRNEQFF

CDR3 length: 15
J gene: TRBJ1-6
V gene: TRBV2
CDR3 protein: CASSVLGQGNSPLHF

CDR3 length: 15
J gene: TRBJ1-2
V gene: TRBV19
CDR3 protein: CASSFLTGQRGGYTF

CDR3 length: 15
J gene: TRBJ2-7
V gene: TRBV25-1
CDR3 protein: CASSDHYRGNNEQYF

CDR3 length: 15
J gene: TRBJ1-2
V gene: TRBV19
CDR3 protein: CASSATGGWGYGYTF

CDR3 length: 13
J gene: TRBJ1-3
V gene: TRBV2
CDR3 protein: CASSGEVGNTIYF

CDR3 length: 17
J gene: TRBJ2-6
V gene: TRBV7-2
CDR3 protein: CASSSPYGGSGANVLTF

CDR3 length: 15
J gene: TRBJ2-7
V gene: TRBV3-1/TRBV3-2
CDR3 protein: CASSLGIAGVGEQYF

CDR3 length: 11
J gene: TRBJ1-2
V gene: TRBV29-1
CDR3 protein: CSLFDSYGYTF

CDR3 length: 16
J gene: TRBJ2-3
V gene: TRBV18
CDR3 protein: CASSSRGTGHTDTQYF

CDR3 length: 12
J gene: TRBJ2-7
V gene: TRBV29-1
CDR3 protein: CSVDTGQTEQYF

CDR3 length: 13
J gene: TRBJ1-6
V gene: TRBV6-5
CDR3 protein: CASSYEGGSPLHF

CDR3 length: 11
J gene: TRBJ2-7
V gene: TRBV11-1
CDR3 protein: CASSFLDEQYF

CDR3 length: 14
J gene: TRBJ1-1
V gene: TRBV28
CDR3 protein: CASSFRGRGTEAFF

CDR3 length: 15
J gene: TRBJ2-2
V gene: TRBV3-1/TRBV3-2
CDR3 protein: CASSQGEGRIGELFF

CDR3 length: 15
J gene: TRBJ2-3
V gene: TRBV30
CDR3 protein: CAWGLGLASTDTQYF

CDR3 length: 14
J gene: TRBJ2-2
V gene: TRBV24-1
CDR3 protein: CATSASTGNGELFF

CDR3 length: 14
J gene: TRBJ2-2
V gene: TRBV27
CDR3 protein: CASLKQPDTGELFF

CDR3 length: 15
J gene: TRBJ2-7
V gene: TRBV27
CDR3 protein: CASSLSGGKTYEQYF

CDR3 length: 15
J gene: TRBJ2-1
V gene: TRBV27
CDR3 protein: CASSLLGVSYNEQFF

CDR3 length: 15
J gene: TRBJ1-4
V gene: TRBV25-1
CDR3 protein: CASSESGGFNEKLFF

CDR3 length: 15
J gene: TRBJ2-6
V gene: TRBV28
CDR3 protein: CASTRKLSGANVLTF

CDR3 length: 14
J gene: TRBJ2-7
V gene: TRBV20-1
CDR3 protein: CSASSGSLSYEQYF

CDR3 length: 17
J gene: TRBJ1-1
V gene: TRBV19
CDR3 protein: CASTNPGGQGRGTEAFF

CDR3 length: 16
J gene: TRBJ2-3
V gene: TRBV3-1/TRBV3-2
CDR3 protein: CASSQGQGTRTDTQYF

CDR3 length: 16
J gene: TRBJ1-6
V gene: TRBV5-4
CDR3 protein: CASSLMGGQGGSPLHF

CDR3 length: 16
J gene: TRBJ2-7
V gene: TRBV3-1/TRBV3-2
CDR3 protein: CASSQSLASGMTEQYF

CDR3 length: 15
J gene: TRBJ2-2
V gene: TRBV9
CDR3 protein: CASSAGTSNTGELFF

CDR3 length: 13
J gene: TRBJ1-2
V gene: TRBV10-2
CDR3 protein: CASSEDSYYGYTF

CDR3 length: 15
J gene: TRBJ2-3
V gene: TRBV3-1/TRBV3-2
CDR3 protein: CASTLRGGSTDTQYF

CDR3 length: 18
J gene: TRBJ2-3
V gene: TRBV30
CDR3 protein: CAWSVEEVMDSSVDTQYF

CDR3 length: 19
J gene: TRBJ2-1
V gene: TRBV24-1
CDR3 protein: CATSDSSGRTGATGNEQFF

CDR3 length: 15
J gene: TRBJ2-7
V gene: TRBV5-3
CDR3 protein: CARNTQEREFYEQYF

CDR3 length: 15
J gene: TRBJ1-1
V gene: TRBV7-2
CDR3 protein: CASSASGQGVTEAFF

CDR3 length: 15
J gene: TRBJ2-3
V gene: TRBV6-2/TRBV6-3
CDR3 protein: CASSYFDRGADTQYF

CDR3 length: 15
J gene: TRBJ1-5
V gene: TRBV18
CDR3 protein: CASSLGSGGNQPQHF

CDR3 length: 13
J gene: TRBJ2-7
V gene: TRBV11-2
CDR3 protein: CASSLGTAPIAHF

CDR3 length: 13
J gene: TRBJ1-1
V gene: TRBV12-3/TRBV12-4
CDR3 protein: CASSLVGGAEAFF

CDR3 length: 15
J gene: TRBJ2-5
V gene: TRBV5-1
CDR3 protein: CASSLASSDGETQYF